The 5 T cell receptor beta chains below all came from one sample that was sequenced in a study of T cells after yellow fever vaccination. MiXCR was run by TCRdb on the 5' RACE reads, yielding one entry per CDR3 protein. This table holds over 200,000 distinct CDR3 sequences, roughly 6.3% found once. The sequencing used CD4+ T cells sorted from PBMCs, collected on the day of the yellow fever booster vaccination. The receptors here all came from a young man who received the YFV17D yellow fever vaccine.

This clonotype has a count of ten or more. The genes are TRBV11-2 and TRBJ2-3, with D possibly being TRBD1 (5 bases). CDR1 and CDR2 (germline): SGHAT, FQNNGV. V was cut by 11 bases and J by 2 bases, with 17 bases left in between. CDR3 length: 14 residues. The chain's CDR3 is CASLGFGATDTQYF. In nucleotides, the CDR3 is TGTGCCTCTCTGGGGTTTGGGGCCACAGATACGCAGTATTTT.

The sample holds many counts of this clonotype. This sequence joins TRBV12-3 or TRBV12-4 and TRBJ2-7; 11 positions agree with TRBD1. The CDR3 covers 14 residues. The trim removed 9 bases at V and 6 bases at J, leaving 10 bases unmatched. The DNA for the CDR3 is TGTGCCAGGGGACAGGGGGAGTCTATCGGCGAGCAGTACTTC. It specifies CARGQGESIGEQYF.

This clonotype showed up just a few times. The CDR3 protein is CSARDRGPLYSNQPQHF. The DNA for the CDR3 is TGCAGTGCTAGGGACAGGGGACCACTCTATAGCAATCAGCCCCAGCATTTT. This chain joins TRBV20-1 and TRBJ1-5; 9 nucleotides agree with TRBD1. V shed 3 bases and J 0 bases; nucleotides not matched to a gene: 9. CDR3 size: 17 residues. Germline lookup yields CDR1 DFQATT and CDR2 SNEGSKA (reference sequence).

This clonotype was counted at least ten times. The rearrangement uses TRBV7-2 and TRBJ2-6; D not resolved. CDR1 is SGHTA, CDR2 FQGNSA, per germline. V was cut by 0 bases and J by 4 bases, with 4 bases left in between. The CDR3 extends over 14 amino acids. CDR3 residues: CASSLAQGANVLTF. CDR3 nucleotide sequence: TGTGCCAGCAGCTTAGCCCAGGGGGCCAACGTCCTGACTTTC.

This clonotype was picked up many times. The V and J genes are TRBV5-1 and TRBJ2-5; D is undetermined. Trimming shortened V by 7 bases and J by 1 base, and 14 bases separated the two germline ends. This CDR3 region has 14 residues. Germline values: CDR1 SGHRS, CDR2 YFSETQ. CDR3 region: CASALRAVQETQYF. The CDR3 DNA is TGCGCCAGCGCTCTTAGGGCGGTCCAAGAGACCCAGTACTTC.